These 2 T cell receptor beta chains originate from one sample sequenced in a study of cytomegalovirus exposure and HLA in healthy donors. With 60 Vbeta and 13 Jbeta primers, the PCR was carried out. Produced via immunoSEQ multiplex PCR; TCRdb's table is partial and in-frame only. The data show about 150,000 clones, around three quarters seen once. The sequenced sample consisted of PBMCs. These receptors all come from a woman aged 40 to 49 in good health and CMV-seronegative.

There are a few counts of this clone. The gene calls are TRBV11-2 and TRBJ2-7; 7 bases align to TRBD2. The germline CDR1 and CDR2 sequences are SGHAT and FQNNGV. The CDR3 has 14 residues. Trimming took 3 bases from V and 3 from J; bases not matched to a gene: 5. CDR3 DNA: TGTGCCAGCAGCTTGGGCCTAGCGGACTACGAGCAGTACTTC. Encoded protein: CASSLGLADYEQYF.

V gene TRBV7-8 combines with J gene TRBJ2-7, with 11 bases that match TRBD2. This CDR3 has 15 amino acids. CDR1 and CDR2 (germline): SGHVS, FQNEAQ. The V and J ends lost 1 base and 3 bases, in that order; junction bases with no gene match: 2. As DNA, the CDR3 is TGTGCCAGCAGCTTAGTAGCGGGGGGGCTCTACGAGCAGTACTTC. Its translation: CASSLVAGGLYEQYF.